These 28 T cell receptor beta chains were all obtained from the same sample, sequenced in a study of glioma-infiltrating T cells. Amplification of TCR alpha and beta CDR3 regions from RNA used iRepertoire nested multiplex PCR. TCRdb independently ran MiXCR on the multiplex PCR reads; one entry per CDR3 protein. The sample records approximately 130,000 distinct CDR3 sequences, around a quarter being singletons. Sequencing was done on a sample of glioma tissue, nonneoplastic brain tissue, or PBMCs (not recorded which). These receptors were collected from a human donor with low-grade glioma or glioblastoma, undergoing nonglioma brain surgery, or in good health (not recorded which).

This clonotype was seen a few times. The chain joins TRBV19 to TRBJ2-1; D is possibly TRBD2 (6 bases). V shed 8 bases and J shed 0 bases, with 11 bases lying between them. Germline V gene lookup returns CDR1 LNHDA and CDR2 SQIVND (reference sequence). This CDR3 comprises 14 residues. CDR3 loop: CASARGSSYNEQFF. CDR3 DNA: TGTGCCAGTGCGCGGGGAAGCTCCTACAATGAGCAGTTCTTC.

The rearrangement uses TRBV20-1 and TRBJ2-3, with 7 bases that match TRBD2. Unmatched junction bases numbered 10, after V lost 6 bases and J lost 4 bases. The CDR3 sequence is 14 residues long. Germline V lookup: CDR1 DFQATT, CDR2 SNEGSKA (reference sequence). The DNA for the CDR3 is TGCAGTGCCCACCCCGCGGGGGAAGCAGATACGCAGTATTTT. Translation gives CSAHPAGEADTQYF.

Ten or more counts support this clonotype. The V call is TRBV20-1, the J call TRBJ2-5; 8 nucleotides agree with TRBD2. V shed 6 bases, J shed 5 bases, and the junction held 5 bases outside the gene matches. The CDR3 runs to 12 residues. Germline V CDR1 and CDR2: DFQATT, SNEGSKA (reference sequence). CDR3 amino acids: CSAPRGDETQYF. The CDR3 DNA follows: TGCAGTGCACCGCGGGGGGACGAGACCCAGTACTTC.

The chain links TRBV7-9 to TRBJ1-1; D is possibly TRBD1 (5 bases). V lost 1 base and J 9 bases, leaving 15 bases between the germline ends. The germline V gene encodes CDR1 SEHNR and CDR2 FQNEAQ (reference sequence). This CDR3 spans 14 amino acids. The CDR3 is CASSLGGRAAQAFF. The DNA for the CDR3 is TGTGCCAGCAGCTTAGGGGGCAGGGCGGCCCAAGCTTTCTTT.

This clonotype was seen at least ten times. V and J are TRBV20-1 and TRBJ2-1, with 11 positions matching TRBD2. The V gene's germline CDR1 is DFQATT and CDR2 SNEGSKA (reference sequence). The V segment lost 4 bases and the J segment 6 bases; nucleotides outside the gene matches: 8. The CDR3 extends over 15 amino acids. The CDR3: CSAISSGGRGNEQFF. The DNA for the CDR3 is TGCAGTGCTATTTCTAGCGGGGGGCGGGGCAATGAGCAGTTCTTC.

In the case of this clonotype: A read error is possible here, since a much larger clone lies one base away. The chain uses TRBV27 and TRBJ2-2; D call uncertain. The CDR3 has 18 amino acids. Germline CDR1 MNHEY, CDR2 SMNVEV (reference sequence). The CDR3 region has the DNA TGTGCCACCAGTGGTTTATCGTCCGACCCGGGGAACACCGGGGAGCTGTTTTTT. Protein product: CATSGLSSDPGNTGELFF.

There are a few counts of this clonotype. DNA for the CDR3: TGTGCCAGTAGTATCCTGGGCCCATTACCCTATGGCTACACCTTC. This translates into CASSILGPLPYGYTF. The chain is built from TRBV19 and TRBJ1-2, with D hard to call. V was trimmed by 3 bases and J by 4 bases, leaving 15 bases between them. CDR1 is LNHDA and CDR2 is SQIVND in the germline V gene (reference sequence). This CDR3 is 15 amino acids long.

This clonotype was recorded at least ten times. The chain combines TRBV2 with TRBJ1-5; 8 bases align to TRBD1. Losses at the gene ends were 5 bases for V and 4 bases for J; bases not matched to a gene: 4. The CDR3 covers 14 residues. Germline V gene lookup returns CDR1 SNHLY and CDR2 FYNNEI. CDR3 region: CASSRTGKNQPQHF. The CDR3, as DNA: TGTGCCAGCAGTCGGACAGGGAAAAATCAGCCCCAGCATTTT. The full variable domain, completed using reference TRBV2 and TRBJ1-5, is EPEVTQTPSHQVTQMGQEVILRCVPISNHLYFYWYRQILGQKVEFLVSFYNNEISEKSEIFDDQFSVERPDGSNFTLKIRSTKLEDSAMYFCASSRTGKNQPQHFGDGTRLSIL.

V usage is TRBV7-2 and J usage is TRBJ1-2; TRBD1 might be the D (6 bases). The V and J ends lost 4 bases and 5 bases respectively, with 14 bases between them. This CDR3 spans 14 amino acids. The V gene's germline CDR1 is SGHTA and CDR2 FQGNSA. CDR3 DNA: TGTGCCAGCAGCTGTCAGGGGAGTGGGTATGGCTACACCTTC. Its translation is CASSCQGSGYGYTF.

This clonotype came up a few times. The genes are TRBV12-3 or TRBV12-4 and TRBJ2-3; D is undetermined. The CDR3 has 13 residues. Trimming removed 4 bases at V and 0 bases at J, with 5 bases between. CDR3 coding DNA: TGTGCCAGCAGTTCGCTCAGCACAGATACGCAGTATTTT. This sequence encodes CASSSLSTDTQYF.

Regarding this clonotype: A read error may be the cause here, since a much bigger clone is one base away. CDR3 nucleotide sequence: TGCAATGCTAGAGTCACTAGCGGGGGGGCCGCAGATACGCAGTATTTT. Its protein product is CNARVTSGGAADTQYF. The chain uses TRBV20-1 and TRBJ2-3; TRBD2 aligns across 13 bases. Germline CDR1 and CDR2: DFQATT and SNEGSKA (reference sequence). The length of the CDR3 is 16 residues.

Regarding this clonotype: A much larger clone lies a single base off, so this may be a read error. The chain links TRBV7-9 to TRBJ1-2; the D is unclear. The V end was cut by 6 bases, the J end by 0 bases, with 8 bases between. This CDR3 region has 13 residues. Germline CDR1 SEHNR, CDR2 FQNEAQ (reference sequence). DNA for the CDR3: TGTGCCAGCAGTCAACTGGCTAACTATGGCTACACCTTC. Translating it yields CASSQLANYGYTF. Together with reference TRBV7-9 and TRBJ1-2, the CDR3 gives the full variable domain: DTGVSQNPRHKITKRGQNVTFRCDPISEHNRLYWYRQTLGQGPEFLTYFQNEAQLEKSRLLSDRFSAERPKGSFSTLEIQRTEQGDSAMYLCASSQLANYGYTFGSGTRLTVV.

The genes are TRBV11-2 and TRBJ1-6; no clear D. Trimming took off 5 bases at V and 4 bases at J, with 15 bases between the two ends. This CDR3 has 16 amino acids. In germline, CDR1 is SGHAT, CDR2 FQNNGV. The CDR3, as DNA: TGTGCCAGCAGCCCTTCCCCGGACCTTTATAATTCACCCCTCCACTTT. This gives the protein CASSPSPDLYNSPLHF.

This clonotype came up many times. The rearrangement links TRBV28 to TRBJ1-1, with no clear D. Germline assignment: CDR1 MDHEN and CDR2 SYDVKM. The V end lost 2 bases, the J end lost 4 bases, and 11 bases lay between the germline ends. This CDR3 has 14 residues. CDR3 bases: TGTGCCAGCAGTTTAGGGTTGTGGAGCACTGAAGCTTTCTTT. Residues: CASSLGLWSTEAFF.

This chain connects TRBV6-1 to TRBJ1-1; D remains unclear. CDR1 and CDR2 (germline): MNHNS, SASEGT. V was shortened by 6 bases and J by 10 bases, with 18 bases between the two germline ends. This CDR3 contains 13 residues. CDR3 residues: CASSTPSTKRAFF. DNA for the CDR3: TGTGCCAGCAGCACCCCGTCAACAAAGAGAGCTTTCTTT.

The V gene is TRBV2, the J gene TRBJ1-5; D is possibly TRBD1 (6 bases). Germline V gene sequence: CDR1 SNHLY, CDR2 FYNNEI. The germline V and J ends were trimmed by 7 bases and 5 bases, with 18 bases remaining between them. This CDR3 contains 15 residues. The CDR3 loop reads CASKVNGGRYQPQHF. For the CDR3, the DNA is TGTGCCAGCAAAGTGAACGGGGGCCGATATCAGCCCCAGCATTTT.

V gene TRBV6-6 combines with J gene TRBJ2-1; 11 bases fit TRBD2. The CDR3 length is 16 residues. Germline V lookup: CDR1 MNHNY, CDR2 SVGAGI (reference sequence). Unmatched junction bases numbered 6, after V lost 1 base and J lost 7 bases. CDR3 coding DNA: TGTGCCAGCAGTTACTTTCTAGCGGGGGGCCGGAATGAGCAGTTCTTC. As protein: CASSYFLAGGRNEQFF.

The rearrangement uses TRBV4-2 and TRBJ2-3; possible D gene TRBD2, 5 bases. The germline gives CDR1 LGHNA, CDR2 YNFKEQ. CDR3 length: 18 amino acids. The V gene lost 0 bases and the J gene lost 11 bases, with 27 bases spanning the gap. CDR3 protein: CASSQDLGTRAVGDEQYF. CDR3 in DNA: TGTGCCAGCAGCCAAGATCTCGGTACTAGGGCCGTCGGGGATGAGCAGTATTTT.

The chain links TRBV12-3 or TRBV12-4 to TRBJ1-2; a weak D match, TRBD1 (5 bases). This CDR3 spans 13 amino acids. V was trimmed by 6 bases and J by 4 bases, leaving 12 bases between them. The CDR3 coding sequence is TGTGCCAGCAGCCAGGGTCCAGGCTATGGCTACACCTTC. Its protein product is CASSQGPGYGYTF.

This chain connects TRBV7-2 to TRBJ2-2; D uncertain. The V gene lost 10 bases and the J gene lost 3 bases, with 12 bases spanning the gap. The CDR3 covers 13 residues. From germline, CDR1 is SGHTA and CDR2 FQGNSA. The CDR3 DNA sequence: TGTGCCAACGCGCGGAGTTACACCGGGGAGCTGTTTTTT. Residues: CANARSYTGELFF.

This clonotype was seen a few times. Here the CDR3 reads CASSQAHYEQYV. The CDR3 coding sequence is TGTGCCAGCAGCCAGGCCCACTACGAGCAGTACGTC. This chain joins TRBV14 and TRBJ2-7; D unresolved. V lost 3 bases and J lost 3, with 6 bases in between. The CDR3 contains 12 residues. Germline V lookup: CDR1 SGHDN, CDR2 FVKESK.

The J gene is TRBJ2-5, the V gene TRBV3-1; TRBD2 agrees at 13 bases. The CDR3 spans 16 residues. The germline V gene encodes CDR1 LGHDT and CDR2 YNNKEL (reference sequence). J was trimmed by 1 base and V by 5 bases; bases with no gene match: 4. The CDR3 DNA is TGTGCCAGCAGCGTTCGGACTAGCGGGGGCCAAGAGACCCAGTACTTC. Translation gives CASSVRTSGGQETQYF.

Points on this clonotype: This may stem from a read error, because a much larger clone lies one nucleotide away. V is TRBV2 and J is TRBJ1-1; D gene uncertain. V dropped 6 bases and J dropped 4 bases, with 9 bases sitting between them. Looked up from germline, CDR1 is SNHLY and CDR2 is FYNNEI. This CDR3 spans 12 amino acids. The CDR3 loop reads CASRVGGTEAFF. DNA for the CDR3: TGTGCCAGCAGAGTAGGTGGCACTGAAGCTTTCTTT.

This clonotype occurred a few times. The V call is TRBV6-6, the J call TRBJ2-5; TRBD1 is a possible D gene (6 bases). Germline V lookup: CDR1 MNHNY, CDR2 SVGAGI (reference sequence). The V end lost 0 bases, the J end lost 5 bases, and 10 bases lay between the germline ends. The CDR3 is 14 amino acids. The CDR3 bases are TGTGCCAGCAGTTACTCGCGGACAGCTGAGACCCAGTACTTC. Its protein product is CASSYSRTAETQYF.

The count of this clonotype is one. Possible read error: a much larger clone is one base away. The gene calls are TRBV7-2 and TRBJ1-3, with D hard to call. CDR1 SGHTA and CDR2 FQGNSA come from the germline V gene. Deletions cut 5 bases from V and 0 bases from J, with 8 bases between. The CDR3 extends over 14 amino acids. This CDR3 is CASSELHSGNTIYF. The CDR3 DNA sequence: TGTGCCAGCAGCGAGCTACACTCTGGAAACACCATATATTTT.

The V gene is TRBV6-1, the J gene TRBJ2-1, with 7 bases that match TRBD1. Germline V gene data show CDR1 as MNHNS and CDR2 as SASEGT. Trimming removed 6 bases from V and 0 bases from J; junction bases left unmatched: 5. This CDR3 contains 15 residues. The CDR3 spells CASRTGTASYNEQFF. CDR3 sequence (DNA): TGTGCCAGCAGGACGGGGACAGCCTCCTACAATGAGCAGTTCTTC.

On this clonotype: The germline gene is not matched at one end of the junction; a read error may be the cause. The J gene is TRBJ1-6, the V gene TRBV18, with 8 bases that match TRBD1. The CDR3 runs to 15 residues. Germline V gene sequence: CDR1 KGHSH, CDR2 LQKENI. CDR3 sequence reads: CASSPGQGNNSPPHF. For the CDR3, the DNA is TGTGCCAGCTCACCCGGACAGGGAAATAATTCACCCCCCCACTTT.

The rearrangement joins TRBV7-8 to TRBJ2-3; D ambiguous. Germline lookup yields CDR1 SGHVS and CDR2 FQNEAQ. The ends were cut back, 7 bases at V and 2 bases at J, with 10 bases in the middle. The CDR3 has 13 amino acids. In DNA, the CDR3 is TGTGCCAGCACTATACCTAACACAGATACGCAGTATTTT. This encodes CASTIPNTDTQYF.